Sequencing of this T cell receptor beta chain was carried out in a study of blood T cell repertoires in COVID-19. About the research overall: The United States, Italy and Spain supplied acute and convalescent COVID-19 samples.

This CDR3 spans 16 amino acids. J gave up 4 bases and V 5 bases, and 13 bases lay outside the gene matches. CDR1 is SGHAT and CDR2 is FQNNGV in the germline V gene. Living in under 30 US areas, the participants were between roughly 18 and 90 years of age. Allocation to cohorts depended on clinical history reported by the participants. Produced via immunoSEQ multiplex PCR; TCRdb's table is partial and in-frame only. The sample yields roughly 520,000 clones, around 89% seen once. Sequencing input: PBMCs or T cells enriched from blood (not recorded which). This chain joins TRBV11-2 and TRBJ1-2, with TRBD1 matching over 7 bases. The sequence was obtained from a woman aged 40 to 55 who had recovered from COVID-19. In nucleotides, the CDR3 is TGTGCCAGCAGCCCACTGGACAGGAGCGTTGGCTATGGCTACACCTTC. It encodes CASSPLDRSVGYGYTF.